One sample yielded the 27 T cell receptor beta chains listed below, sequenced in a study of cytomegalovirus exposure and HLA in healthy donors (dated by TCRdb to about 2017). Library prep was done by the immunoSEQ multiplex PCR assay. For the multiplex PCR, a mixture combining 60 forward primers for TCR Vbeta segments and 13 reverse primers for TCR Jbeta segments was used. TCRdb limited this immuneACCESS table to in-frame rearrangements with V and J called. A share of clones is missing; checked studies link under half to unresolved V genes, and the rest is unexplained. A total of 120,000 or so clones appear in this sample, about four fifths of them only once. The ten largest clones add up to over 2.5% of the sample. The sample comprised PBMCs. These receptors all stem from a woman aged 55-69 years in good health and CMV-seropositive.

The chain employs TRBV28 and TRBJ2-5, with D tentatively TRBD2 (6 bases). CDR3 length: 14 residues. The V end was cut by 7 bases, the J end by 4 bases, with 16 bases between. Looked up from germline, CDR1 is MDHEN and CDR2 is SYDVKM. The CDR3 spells CASNTMGGGETQYF. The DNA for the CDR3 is TGTGCCAGCAATACAATGGGGGGAGGAGAGACCCAGTACTTC. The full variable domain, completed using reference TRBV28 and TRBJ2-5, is DVKVTQSSRYLVKRTGEKVFLECVQDMDHENMFWYRQDPGLGLRLIYFSYDVKMKEKGDIPEGYSVSREKKERFSLILESASTNQTSMYLCASNTMGGGETQYFGPGTRLLVL.

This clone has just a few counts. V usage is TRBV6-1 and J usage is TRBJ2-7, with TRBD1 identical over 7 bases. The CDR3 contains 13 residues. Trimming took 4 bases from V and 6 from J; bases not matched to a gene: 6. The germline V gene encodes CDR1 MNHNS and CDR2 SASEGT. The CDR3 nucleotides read TGTGCCAGCAGTGGACAGGGTTCGGGCGAGCAGTACTTC. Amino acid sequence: CASSGQGSGEQYF.

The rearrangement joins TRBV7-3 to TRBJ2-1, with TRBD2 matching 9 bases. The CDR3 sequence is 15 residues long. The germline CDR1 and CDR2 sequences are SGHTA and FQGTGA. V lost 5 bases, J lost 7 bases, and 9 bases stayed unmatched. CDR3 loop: CASSPLAGVGNEQFF. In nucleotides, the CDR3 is TGTGCCAGCAGCCCTTTAGCGGGAGTAGGTAATGAGCAGTTCTTC.

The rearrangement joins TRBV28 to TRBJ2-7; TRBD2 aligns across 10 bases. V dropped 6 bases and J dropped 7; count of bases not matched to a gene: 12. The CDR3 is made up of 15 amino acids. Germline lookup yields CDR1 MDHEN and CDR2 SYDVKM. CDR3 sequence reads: CASSSSLAGAWEQYF. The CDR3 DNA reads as TGTGCCAGCAGCTCCTCCCTAGCGGGAGCTTGGGAGCAGTACTTC.

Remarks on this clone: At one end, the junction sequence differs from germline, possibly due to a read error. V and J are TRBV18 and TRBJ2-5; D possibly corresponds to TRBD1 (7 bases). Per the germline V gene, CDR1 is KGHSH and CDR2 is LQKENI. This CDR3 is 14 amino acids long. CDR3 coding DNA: TGTGCCAGCTCGCCACTCAGGGGGGAAGAGACCCAGTACTTC. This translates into CASSPLRGEETQYF. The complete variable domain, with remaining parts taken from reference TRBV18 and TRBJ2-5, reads NAGVMQNPRHLVRRRGQEARLRCSPMKGHSHVYWYRQLPEEGLKFMVYLQKENIIDESGMPKERFSAEFPKEGPSILRIQQVVRGDSAAYFCASSPLRGEETQYFGPGTRLLVL.

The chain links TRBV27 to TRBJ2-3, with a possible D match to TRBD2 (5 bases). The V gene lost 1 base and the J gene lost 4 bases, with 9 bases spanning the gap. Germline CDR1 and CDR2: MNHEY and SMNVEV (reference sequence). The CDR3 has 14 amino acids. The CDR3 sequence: CASSLFGVPDTQYF. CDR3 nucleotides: TGTGCCAGCAGTTTATTCGGGGTTCCAGATACGCAGTATTTT.

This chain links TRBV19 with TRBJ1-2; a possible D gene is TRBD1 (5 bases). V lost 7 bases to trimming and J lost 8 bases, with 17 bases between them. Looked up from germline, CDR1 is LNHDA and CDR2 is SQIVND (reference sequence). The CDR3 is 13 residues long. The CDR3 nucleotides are TGTGCCAGTAAGGGGCGACAACTGGACGGCTACACCTTC. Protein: CASKGRQLDGYTF.

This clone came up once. The CDR3 loop reads CASSIDSSSTDTQYF. DNA of the CDR3: TGCGCCAGCAGCATCGACAGCTCTAGCACAGATACGCAGTATTTT. The chain combines TRBV5-1 with TRBJ2-3; D may be TRBD1 (5 bases). The CDR3 sequence is 15 residues long. Trimming removed 4 bases from V and 0 bases from J, with 12 bases in between. From germline, CDR1 is SGHRS and CDR2 YFSETQ.

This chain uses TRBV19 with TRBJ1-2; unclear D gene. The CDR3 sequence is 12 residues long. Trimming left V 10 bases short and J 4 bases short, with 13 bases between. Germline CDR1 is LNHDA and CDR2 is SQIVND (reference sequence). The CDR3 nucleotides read TGTGCCACCACGAGGGCCTCCTATGGCTACACCTTC. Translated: CATTRASYGYTF.

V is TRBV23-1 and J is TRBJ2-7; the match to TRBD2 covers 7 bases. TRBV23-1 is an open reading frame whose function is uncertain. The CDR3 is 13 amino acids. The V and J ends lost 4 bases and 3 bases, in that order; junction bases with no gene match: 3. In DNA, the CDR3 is TGCGCCAGCAGTCGGCGGGAGTTCTACGAGCAGTACTTC. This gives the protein CASSRREFYEQYF.

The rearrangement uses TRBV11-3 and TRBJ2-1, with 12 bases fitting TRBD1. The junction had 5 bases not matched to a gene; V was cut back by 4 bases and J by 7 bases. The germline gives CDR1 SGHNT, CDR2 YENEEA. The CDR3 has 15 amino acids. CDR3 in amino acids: CASSSRGQGANEQFF. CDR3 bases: TGTGCCAGCAGCTCCAGGGGACAGGGGGCGAATGAGCAGTTCTTC. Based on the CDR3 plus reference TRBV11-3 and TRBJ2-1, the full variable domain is EAGVVQSPRYKIIEKKQPVAFWCNPISGHNTLYWYLQNLGQGPELLIRYENEEAVDDSQLPKDRFSAERLKGVDSTLKIQPAELGDSAVYLCASSSRGQGANEQFFGPGTRLTVL.

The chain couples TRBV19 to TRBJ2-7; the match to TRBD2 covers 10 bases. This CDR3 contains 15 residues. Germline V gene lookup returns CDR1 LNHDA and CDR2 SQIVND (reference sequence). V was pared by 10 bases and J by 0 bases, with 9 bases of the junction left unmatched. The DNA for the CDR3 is TGTGCCACTAGCGGGGGAGGACGGCCCTCCTACGAGCAGTACTTC. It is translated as CATSGGGRPSYEQYF.

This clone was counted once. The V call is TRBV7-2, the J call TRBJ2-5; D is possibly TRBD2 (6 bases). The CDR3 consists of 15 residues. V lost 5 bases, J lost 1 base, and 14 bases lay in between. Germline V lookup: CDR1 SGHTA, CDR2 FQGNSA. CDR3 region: CASSTLGGFQETQYF. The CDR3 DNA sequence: TGTGCCAGCAGCACCCTCGGGGGATTCCAAGAGACCCAGTACTTC.

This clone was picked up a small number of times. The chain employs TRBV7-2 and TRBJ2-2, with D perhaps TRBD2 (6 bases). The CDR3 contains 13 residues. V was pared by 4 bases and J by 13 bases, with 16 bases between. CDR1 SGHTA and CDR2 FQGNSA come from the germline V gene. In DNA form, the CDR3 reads TGTGCCAGCAGCTCGCCCGTGGCTAGCGTGCTGTTTTTT. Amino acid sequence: CASSSPVASVLFF.

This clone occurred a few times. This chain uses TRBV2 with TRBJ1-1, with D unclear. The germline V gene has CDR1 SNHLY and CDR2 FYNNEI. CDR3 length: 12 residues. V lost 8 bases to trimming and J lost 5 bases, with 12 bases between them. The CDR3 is CASEDPGTEAFF. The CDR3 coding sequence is TGTGCCAGCGAGGACCCGGGGACTGAAGCTTTCTTT.

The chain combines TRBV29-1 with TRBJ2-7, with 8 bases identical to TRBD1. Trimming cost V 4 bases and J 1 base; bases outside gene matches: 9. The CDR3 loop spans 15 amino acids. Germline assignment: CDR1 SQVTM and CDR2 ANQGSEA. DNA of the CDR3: TGCAGCGTTGTGAGGCAGGGGGCAGGGTCCTACGAGCAGTACTTC. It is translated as CSVVRQGAGSYEQYF.

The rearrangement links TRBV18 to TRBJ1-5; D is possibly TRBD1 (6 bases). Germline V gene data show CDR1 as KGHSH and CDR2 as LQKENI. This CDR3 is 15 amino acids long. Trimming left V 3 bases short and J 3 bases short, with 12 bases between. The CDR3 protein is CASSPQQGTNQPQHF. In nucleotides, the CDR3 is TGTGCCAGCTCACCGCAACAGGGTACCAATCAGCCCCAGCATTTT.

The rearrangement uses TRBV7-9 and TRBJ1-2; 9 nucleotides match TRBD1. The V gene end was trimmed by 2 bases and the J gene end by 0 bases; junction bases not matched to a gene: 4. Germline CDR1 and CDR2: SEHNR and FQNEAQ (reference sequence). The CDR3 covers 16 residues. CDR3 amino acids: CASSLWTGVANYGYTF. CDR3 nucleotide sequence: TGTGCCAGCAGCTTATGGACAGGGGTGGCTAACTATGGCTACACCTTC.

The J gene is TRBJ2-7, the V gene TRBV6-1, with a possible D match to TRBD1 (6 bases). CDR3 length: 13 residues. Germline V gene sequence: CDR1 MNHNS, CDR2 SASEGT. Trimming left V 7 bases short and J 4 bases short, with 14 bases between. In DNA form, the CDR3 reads TGTGCCAGCATCCGGGACATGGGGTACGAGCAGTACTTC. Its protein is CASIRDMGYEQYF.

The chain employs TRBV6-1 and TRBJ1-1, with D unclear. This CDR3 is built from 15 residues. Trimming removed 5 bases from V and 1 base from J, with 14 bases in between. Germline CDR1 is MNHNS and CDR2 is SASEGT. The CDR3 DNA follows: TGTGCCAGCAGTACCGTTCGTGGGCAGAACACTGAAGCTTTCTTT. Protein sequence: CASSTVRGQNTEAFF.

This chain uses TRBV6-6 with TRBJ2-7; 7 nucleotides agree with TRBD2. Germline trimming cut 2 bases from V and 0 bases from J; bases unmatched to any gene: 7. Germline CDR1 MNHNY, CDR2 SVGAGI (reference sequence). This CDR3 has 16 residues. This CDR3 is CASSYPLAVDSYEQYF. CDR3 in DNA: TGTGCCAGCAGTTACCCCCTAGCGGTTGACTCCTACGAGCAGTACTTC.

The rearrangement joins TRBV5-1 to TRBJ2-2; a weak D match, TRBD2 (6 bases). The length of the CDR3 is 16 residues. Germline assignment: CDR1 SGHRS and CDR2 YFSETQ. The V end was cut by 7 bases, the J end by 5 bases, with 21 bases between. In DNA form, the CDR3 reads TGCGCCAGCCAAGGAGGGTTAGGGCAAGGAACCGGGGAGCTGTTTTTT. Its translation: CASQGGLGQGTGELFF.

The CDR3 DNA is TGTGCCAGCAGTAGGCGGGGTGGGACTGAAGCTTTCTTT. Its protein is CASSRRGGTEAFF. The chain employs TRBV6-5 and TRBJ1-1; unclear D gene. The CDR3 has 13 amino acids. V lost 5 bases and J lost 5, with 12 bases in between. CDR1 MNHEY and CDR2 SVGAGI come from the germline V gene.

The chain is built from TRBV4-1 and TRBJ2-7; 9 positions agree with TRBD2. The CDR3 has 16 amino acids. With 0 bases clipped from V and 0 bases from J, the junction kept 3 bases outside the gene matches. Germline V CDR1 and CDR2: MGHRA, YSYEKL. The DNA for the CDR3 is TGCGCCAGCAGCCAAGATCAACTAGCGGGCTCCTACGAGCAGTACTTC. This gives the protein CASSQDQLAGSYEQYF.

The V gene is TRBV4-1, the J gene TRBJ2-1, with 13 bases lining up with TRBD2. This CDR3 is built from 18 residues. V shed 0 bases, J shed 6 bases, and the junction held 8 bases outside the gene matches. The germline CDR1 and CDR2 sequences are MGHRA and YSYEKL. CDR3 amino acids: CASSQDPPGTSGTNEQFF. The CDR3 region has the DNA TGCGCCAGCAGCCAAGATCCGCCGGGGACTAGCGGGACCAATGAGCAGTTCTTC.

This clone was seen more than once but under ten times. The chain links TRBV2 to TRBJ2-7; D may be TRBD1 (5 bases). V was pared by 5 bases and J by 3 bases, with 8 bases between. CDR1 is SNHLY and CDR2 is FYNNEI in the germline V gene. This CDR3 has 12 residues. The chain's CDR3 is CASSFQGYEQYF. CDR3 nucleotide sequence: TGTGCCAGCAGTTTCCAGGGCTACGAGCAGTACTTC.

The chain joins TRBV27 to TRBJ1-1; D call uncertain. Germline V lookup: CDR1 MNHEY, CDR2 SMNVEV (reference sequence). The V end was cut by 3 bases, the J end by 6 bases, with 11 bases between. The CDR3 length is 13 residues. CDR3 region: CASSFSGWAEAFF. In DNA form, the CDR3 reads TGTGCCAGCAGTTTTTCGGGGTGGGCTGAAGCTTTCTTT.